These 2 T cell receptor beta chains were sequenced from one sample in a study of spatial heterogeneity in lung cancer. TCRdb recomputed calls from the 5' RACE reads with MiXCR, one row per CDR3 protein. The table lists about 11,000 distinct CDR3 sequences, around 3.9% of them singletons. Documented time point: sample taken at primary tumor resection. Unsorted whole RNA of tumor, nontumor lung or frozen PBMC was sequenced. Here the sequenced sample was normal lung tissue next to the tumor, taken at surgery. The receptors here all came from a male donor with early-stage non-small cell lung cancer.

The sample holds many counts of this clonotype. This beta chain is a stray read from a library made for alpha chains; its abundance is not meaningful. This sequence joins TRBV27 and TRBJ1-2; D unresolved. Trimming left V 3 bases short and J 1 base short, with 18 bases between. This CDR3 comprises 17 residues. Germline assignment: CDR1 MNHEY and CDR2 SMNVEV (reference sequence). The CDR3 loop is CASSLFFGRFINYGYTF. CDR3 DNA: TGTGCCAGCAGTTTGTTTTTTGGAAGGTTTATTAACTATGGCTACACCTTC.

About this clonotype: Within a library made for alpha chains, this beta chain is off target, and its count is uninformative. The gene calls are TRBV2 and TRBJ1-1; the match to TRBD1 covers 9 bases. The trim removed 4 bases at V and 3 bases at J, leaving 6 bases unmatched. Germline-derived CDR1 and CDR2 are SNHLY and FYNNEI. The CDR3 has 15 amino acids. CDR3 DNA sequence: TGTGCCAGCAGTGTCGGGACAGGGACCTACACTGAAGCTTTCTTT. It yields the protein CASSVGTGTYTEAFF.